This TCR beta chain was sequenced during a study of vaccination and CD4 T cells after COVID-19. Study overall: Overlapping spike pools from SARS-CoV-2 and HCoV-NL63, HCoV-OC43 and HCoV-229E served as culture stimuli.

About this clonotype itself: No antigen is known for it.

Sequenced with the Oncomine TCR Beta short-read assay was DNA taken from cultured CD4+ T cells. TCRdb used MiXCR to reprocess the PCR reads, holding one entry per CDR3 protein. The sample lists more than 9,000 distinct CDR3 sequences, around 40% seen once, with around a tenth in the top ten. Germline V lookup: CDR1 MNHEY, CDR2 SMNVEV (reference sequence). V was cut by 7 bases and J by 5 bases, with 19 bases left in between. The CDR3 runs to 15 residues. Sample treatment: roughly 10-day PBMC culture with coronavirus spike peptide pools or control peptides (ViraFEST assay). The receptor was isolated from a human donor who had recovered from COVID-19. This specimen consisted of CD4+ T cells from blood, cultured in vitro, obtained after SARS-CoV-2 vaccination. V gene TRBV27 combines with J gene TRBJ2-3, with D uncertain. CDR3 amino acids: CASTSASRSRDTQYF. The DNA of the CDR3 is TGTGCCAGCACTAGTGCCAGCCGATCGAGAGATACGCAGTATTTT.